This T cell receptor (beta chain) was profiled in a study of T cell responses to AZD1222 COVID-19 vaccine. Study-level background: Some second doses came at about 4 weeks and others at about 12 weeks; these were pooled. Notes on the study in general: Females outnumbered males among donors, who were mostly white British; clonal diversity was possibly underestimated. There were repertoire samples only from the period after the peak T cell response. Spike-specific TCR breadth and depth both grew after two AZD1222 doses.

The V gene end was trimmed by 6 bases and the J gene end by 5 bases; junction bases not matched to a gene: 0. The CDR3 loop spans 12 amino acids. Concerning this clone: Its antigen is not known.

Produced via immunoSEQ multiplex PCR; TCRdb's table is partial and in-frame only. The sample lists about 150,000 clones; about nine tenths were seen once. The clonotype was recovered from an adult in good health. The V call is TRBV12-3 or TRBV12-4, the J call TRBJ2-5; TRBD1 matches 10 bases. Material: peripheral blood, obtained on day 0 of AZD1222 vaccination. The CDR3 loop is CASRTGGETQYF. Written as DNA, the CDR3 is TGTGCCAGCAGGACAGGGGGCGAGACCCAGTACTTC.